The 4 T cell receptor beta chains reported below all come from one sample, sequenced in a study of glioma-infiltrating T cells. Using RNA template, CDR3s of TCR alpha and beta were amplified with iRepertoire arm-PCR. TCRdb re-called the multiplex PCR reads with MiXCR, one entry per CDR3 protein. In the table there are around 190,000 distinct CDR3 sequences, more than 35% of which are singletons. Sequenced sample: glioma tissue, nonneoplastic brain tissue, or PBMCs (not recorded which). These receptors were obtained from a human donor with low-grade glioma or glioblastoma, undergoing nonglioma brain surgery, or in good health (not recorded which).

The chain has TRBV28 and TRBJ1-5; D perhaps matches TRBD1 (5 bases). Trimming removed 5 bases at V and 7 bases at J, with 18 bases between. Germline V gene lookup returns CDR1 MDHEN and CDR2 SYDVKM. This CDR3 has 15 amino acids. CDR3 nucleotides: TGTGCCAGCAGTGACGACGTGAGCCGGGGGCAGCCCCAGCATTTT. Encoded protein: CASSDDVSRGQPQHF.

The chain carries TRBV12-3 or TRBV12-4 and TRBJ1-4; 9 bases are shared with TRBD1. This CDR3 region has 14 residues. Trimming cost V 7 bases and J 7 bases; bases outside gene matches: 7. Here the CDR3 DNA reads TGTGCCAGCACCAAGACAGGGGGAAGTGAAAAACTGTTTTTT. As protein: CASTKTGGSEKLFF.

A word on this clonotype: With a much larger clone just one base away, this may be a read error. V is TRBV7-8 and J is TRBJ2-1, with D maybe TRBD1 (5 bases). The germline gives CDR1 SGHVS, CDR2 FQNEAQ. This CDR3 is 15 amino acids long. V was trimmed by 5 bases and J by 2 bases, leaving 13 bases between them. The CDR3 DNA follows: TGTGCCAGCAGCGCAGGGTCTACGGCCTACAATGAGCAGTTCTTC. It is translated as CASSAGSTAYNEQFF.

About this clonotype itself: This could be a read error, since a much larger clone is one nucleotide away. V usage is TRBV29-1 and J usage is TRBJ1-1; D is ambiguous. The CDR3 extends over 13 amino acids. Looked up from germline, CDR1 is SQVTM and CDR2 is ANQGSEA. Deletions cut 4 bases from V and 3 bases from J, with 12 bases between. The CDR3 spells CSVAQVLYTEAFF. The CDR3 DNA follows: TGCAGCGTTGCCCAGGTTTTATACACTGAAGCTTTCTTT.